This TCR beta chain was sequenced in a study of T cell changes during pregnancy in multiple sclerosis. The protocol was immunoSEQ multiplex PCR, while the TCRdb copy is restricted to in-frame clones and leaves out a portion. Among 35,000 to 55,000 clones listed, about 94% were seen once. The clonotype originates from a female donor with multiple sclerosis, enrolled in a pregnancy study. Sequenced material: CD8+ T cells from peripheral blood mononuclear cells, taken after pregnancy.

This chain's CDR3 is CASSETGTDTEAFF. CDR3 nucleotide sequence: TGCGCCAGCAGTGAGACAGGGACCGACACTGAAGCTTTCTTT. The gene calls are TRBV23-1 and TRBJ1-1; 7 positions agree with TRBD1. TRBV23-1 is labeled an ORF, and its function is uncertain. CDR3 length equals 14 residues. The ends lost 5 bases at V and 3 bases at J; junction bases unmatched: 6.